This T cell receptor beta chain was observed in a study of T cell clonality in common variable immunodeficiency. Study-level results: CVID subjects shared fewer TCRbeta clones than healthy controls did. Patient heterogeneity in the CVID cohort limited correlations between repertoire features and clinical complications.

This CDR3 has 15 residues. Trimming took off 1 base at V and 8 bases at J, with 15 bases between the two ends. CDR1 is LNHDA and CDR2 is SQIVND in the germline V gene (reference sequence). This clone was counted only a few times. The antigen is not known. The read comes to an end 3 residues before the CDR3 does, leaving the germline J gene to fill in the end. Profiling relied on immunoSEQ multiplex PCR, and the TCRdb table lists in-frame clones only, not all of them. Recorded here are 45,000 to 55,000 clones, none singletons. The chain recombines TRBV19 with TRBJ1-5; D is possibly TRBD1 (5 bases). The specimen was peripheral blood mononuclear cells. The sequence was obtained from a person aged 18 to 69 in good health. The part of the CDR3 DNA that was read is TGTGCCAGTAGTATAGGCTCGGAGGGGAGAGAGCCC. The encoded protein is CASSIGSEGREP. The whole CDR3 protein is CASSIGSEGREPQHF.